The 3 T cell receptor beta chains below were found in one sample sequenced in a study of Graves' ophthalmopathy and Graves' hyperthyroidism. Researchers took RNA transcripts and amplified TCR beta CDR3 regions from them. An initial RT-PCR round employing HTBI primers preceded a second-round multiplex PCR. TCRdb analysed the multiplex PCR reads with MiXCR anew, one entry per CDR3 protein. There are approximately 640,000 distinct CDR3 sequences in the sample; under 50% occur only once, and roughly 3.5% lies in the top ten. The sample comprised peripheral blood. These receptors were taken from an adult man with Graves' ophthalmopathy.

The chain carries TRBV10-3 and TRBJ2-7, with TRBD2 matching over 14 bases. In germline, CDR1 is ENHRY, CDR2 SYGVKD. Trimming took 5 bases from V and 5 from J; bases not matched to a gene: 5. This CDR3 is built from 15 residues. DNA for the CDR3: TGTGCCATCAGTACAGGGACTAGCGGGAGTAACGAGCAGTACTTC. Translating it yields CAISTGTSGSNEQYF.

The chain carries TRBV9 and TRBJ1-1; D is uncertain. CDR3 length: 14 residues. Germline CDR1 SGDLS, CDR2 YYNGEE. V was pared by 4 bases and J by 7 bases, with 17 bases between. CDR3 sequence: CASSKGSLNGEAFF. The CDR3, as DNA: TGTGCCAGCAGCAAGGGCAGCTTGAACGGTGAAGCTTTCTTT.

The rearrangement uses TRBV25-1 and TRBJ1-4; 8 nucleotides align to TRBD1. With V trimmed by 6 bases and J by 8 bases, 11 bases remained unmatched. The CDR3 covers 15 residues. The germline V gene encodes CDR1 MGHDK and CDR2 SYGVNS. The CDR3 reads CASRDWPGGKEKLFF. For the CDR3, the DNA is TGTGCCAGCAGAGATTGGCCAGGGGGCAAGGAAAAACTGTTTTTT.